The entry below gives a single TCR beta chain sequence along with its context. Its antigen is not known. This sample was included in a study of blood T cells in healthy people across ages. Findings of the study overall: Whereas aged donors had fewer naive CD4+ cells, long-lived donors had more of them and higher diversity. Across samples, TCR beta diversity tracked strongly with naive T cell percentage.

PCR was performed a second time for roughly 6 to 12 cycles using a sample-barcoded 5' primer and a J-beta primer mix. From the 5' RACE reads, TCRdb called clonotypes with MiXCR, one entry per CDR3 protein. Among roughly 1.9 million distinct CDR3 sequences listed, more than 35% were seen once. The CDR3 covers 15 residues. Germline V gene lookup returns CDR1 PRHDT and CDR2 FYEKMQ (reference sequence). Trimming removed 5 bases from V and 5 bases from J; junction bases left unmatched: 10. Sequencing was performed on blood. The source of this sequence is a human donor in good health. This sequence joins TRBV13 and TRBJ2-5; 8 nucleotides agree with TRBD1. The CDR3 protein is CASSTRQGLEETQYF. In nucleotides, the CDR3 is TGTGCCAGCAGCACCCGACAGGGGTTGGAGGAGACCCAGTACTTC.